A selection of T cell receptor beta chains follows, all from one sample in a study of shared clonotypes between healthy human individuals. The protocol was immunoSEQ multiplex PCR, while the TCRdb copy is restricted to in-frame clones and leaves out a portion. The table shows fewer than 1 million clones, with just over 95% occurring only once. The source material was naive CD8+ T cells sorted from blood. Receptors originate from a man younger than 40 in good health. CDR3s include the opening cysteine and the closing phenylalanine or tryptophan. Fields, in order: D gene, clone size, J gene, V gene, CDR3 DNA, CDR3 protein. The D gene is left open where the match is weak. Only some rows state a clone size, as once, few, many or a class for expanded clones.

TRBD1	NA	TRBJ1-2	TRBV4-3	TGCGCCAGCAGCCTAGGGACAGGGACTTACTACACCTTC	CASSLGTGTYYTF
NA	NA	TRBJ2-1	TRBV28	TGTGCCAGCAGTTCATCCTTAGGAGGACCCCCGTTGTTCTTC	CASSSSLGGPPLFF
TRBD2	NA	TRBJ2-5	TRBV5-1	TGCGCCAGCAGCTGGGTAGTAGCGGGAATGGAAGAGACCCAGTACTTC	CASSWVVAGMEETQYF
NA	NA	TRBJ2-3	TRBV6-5	TGTGCCACTTGGGACAACATAAACACAGATACGCAGTATTTT	CATWDNINTDTQYF
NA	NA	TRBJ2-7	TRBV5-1	TGCGCCAGCAGCTTGGCCGGCGCCTCCTACGAGCAGTACTTC	CASSLAGASYEQYF
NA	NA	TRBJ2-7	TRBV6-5	TGTGCCAGCCGGTCCCTAGGCGAGCAGTACTTC	CASRSLGEQYF
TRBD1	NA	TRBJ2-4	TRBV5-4	TGTGCCAGCAGCTTGGGACAGGGGGCGGACATTCAGTACTTC	CASSLGQGADIQYF
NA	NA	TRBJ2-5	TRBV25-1	TGTGCCAGCAGGACGGCAGAGACCCAGTACTTC	CASRTAETQYF
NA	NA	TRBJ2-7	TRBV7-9	TGTGCCAGCAGCTTAGTCTATGGGGACTACGAGCAGTACTTC	CASSLVYGDYEQYF
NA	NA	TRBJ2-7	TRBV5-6	TGTGCCAGCAGCTTTGGGGACCCGAACTACGAGCAGTACTTC	CASSFGDPNYEQYF
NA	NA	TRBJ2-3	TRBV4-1	TGCGCCAGCAGCCAAGAGTTCGACCCAAGCACAGATACGCAGTATTTT	CASSQEFDPSTDTQYF
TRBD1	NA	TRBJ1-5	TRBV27	TGTGCCAGCAGACCCGGGACAGGGGGTAGTCAGCCCCAGCATTTT	CASRPGTGGSQPQHF
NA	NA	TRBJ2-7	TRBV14	TGTGCCAGCAGCTATAGGTACGAGCAGTACTTC	CASSYRYEQYF
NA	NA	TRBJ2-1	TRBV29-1	TGCAGCGTTGATGGTACGCAGGAGCCATCCCCCTACAATGAGCAGTTCTTC	CSVDGTQEPSPYNEQFF
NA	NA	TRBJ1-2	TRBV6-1	TGTGCCAGCAGTGAATTGGTAATCCAGGGTGTTGATTTTGGCTACACCTTC	CASSELVIQGVDFGYTF
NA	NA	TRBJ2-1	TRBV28	TGTGCCAGCAGTGCCGGGTACGCTGTCCCTTACAATGAGCAGTTCTTC	CASSAGYAVPYNEQFF
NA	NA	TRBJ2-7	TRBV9	TGTGCCAGCAGCACCGACTACGAGCAGTACTTC	CASSTDYEQYF
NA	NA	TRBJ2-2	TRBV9	TGTGCCAGCAGCGTAGTACTAGATCCGGGGTTTGGGGAGCTGTTTTTT	CASSVVLDPGFGELFF
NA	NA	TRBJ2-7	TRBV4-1	TGCGCCAGCAGCCAAGATCCACTAGCAACCTACGAGCAGTACTTC	CASSQDPLATYEQYF
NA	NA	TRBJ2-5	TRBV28	TGTGCCAGCAGTTCCCCGGCGGGGCAAGAGACCCAGTACTTC	CASSSPAGQETQYF
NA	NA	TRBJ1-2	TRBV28	TGTGCCAGCACTCCCAGTGGGGTCGGCTATGGCTACACCTTC	CASTPSGVGYGYTF
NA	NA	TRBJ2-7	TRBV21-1	TGTGCCAGCCCCGCCGCGGGAAACTACGAGCAGTACTTC	CASPAAGNYEQYF
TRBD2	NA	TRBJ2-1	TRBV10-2	TGCGCCAGCAGCCCGGGACTAGCTTACAATGAGCAGTTCTTC	CASSPGLAYNEQFF
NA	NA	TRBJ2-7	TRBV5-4	TGTGCCAGCAGCTCAGGGACGGTGGGGGTCCACGAGCAGTACTTC	CASSSGTVGVHEQYF
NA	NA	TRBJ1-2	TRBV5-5	TGTGCCAGCAGCTTCGGGGCAGGGGCCTATGGCTACACCTTC	CASSFGAGAYGYTF
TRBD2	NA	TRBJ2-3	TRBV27	TGTGCCAGCACCCACGGCGGGGGGGACACAGATACGCAGTATTTT	CASTHGGGDTDTQYF
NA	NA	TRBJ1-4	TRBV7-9	TGTGCCAGCAGCTTAGTGAGAGATAATGAAAAACTGTTTTTT	CASSLVRDNEKLFF
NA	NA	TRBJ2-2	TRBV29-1	TGCAGCGTTCGATTATCCACCGGGGAGCTGTTTTTT	CSVRLSTGELFF
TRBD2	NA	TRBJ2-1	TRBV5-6	TGTGCCAGCAGCCGACTAGCGGGAGGCAATGAGCAGTTCTTC	CASSRLAGGNEQFF
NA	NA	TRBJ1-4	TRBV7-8	TGTGCCAGCAGCCCGCCCCCGTTCGTGGAGACAGGTGAAAAACTGTTTTTT	CASSPPPFVETGEKLFF
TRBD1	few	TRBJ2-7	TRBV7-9	TGTGCCAGCAGCCACCTTCCGGGACAGCCCTACGAGCAGTACTTC	CASSHLPGQPYEQYF
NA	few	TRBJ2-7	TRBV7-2	TGTGCCAGCAGCCAGGAACTTTCCTACGAGCAGTACTTC	CASSQELSYEQYF
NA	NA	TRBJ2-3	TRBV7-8	TGTGCCAGCAGCTTATGGAGCGCTGGGGATACGCAGTATTTT	CASSLWSAGDTQYF